The next 16 T cell receptor beta chains were all read from a single sample in a study of molecular identifiers for immune sequencing clone quantification. TCRdb re-called the PCR reads with MiXCR, one entry per CDR3 protein. The sample holds around 86,000 distinct CDR3 sequences, 15% to 20% seen once. Sequencing was performed on naive CD8+ T cells from blood, with Jurkat cell RNA spiked in. Subset meaning: FACS-sorted CD8+CD4-CCR7+CD45RA+ naive T cells. The receptor source for this set is a human donor in good health. Some libraries in this study had Jurkat cell RNA spiked in.

CDR3 sequence reads: CSVDSGTRKWDTQYF. The CDR3 DNA sequence: TGCAGCGTTGATTCCGGGACTAGGAAATGGGATACGCAGTATTTT. The V call is TRBV29-1, the J call TRBJ2-3; 8 bases are shared with TRBD2. Losses at the gene ends were 3 bases for V and 6 bases for J; bases not matched to a gene: 11. Germline V CDR1 and CDR2: SQVTM, ANQGSEA. The CDR3 covers 15 residues.

This clonotype was seen at least ten times. The rearrangement uses TRBV12-3 or TRBV12-4 and TRBJ2-2; 12 bases map to TRBD1. Unmatched junction bases numbered 7, after V lost 7 bases and J lost 4 bases. The CDR3 has 16 amino acids. This chain's CDR3 is CASTPGQGARTGELFF. The CDR3 nucleotides are TGTGCCAGCACCCCGGGACAGGGGGCCCGCACCGGGGAGCTGTTTTTT.

This clonotype was counted at least ten times. The chain recombines TRBV12-3 or TRBV12-4 with TRBJ2-3, with D uncertain. V was trimmed by 7 bases and J by 3 bases, leaving 14 bases between them. This CDR3 comprises 14 residues. For the CDR3, the DNA is TGTGCCAGCAACTCGGTGGATGAAACAGATACGCAGTATTTT. As protein: CASNSVDETDTQYF.

Worth noting for this clonotype: At one boundary the junction diverges from the germline segment, which might be a read error. The CDR3 protein is CAWSVLADNGQFF. DNA of the CDR3: TGTGCCTGGAGTGTATTGGCAGACAATGGGCAGTTCTTC. V usage is TRBV30 and J usage is TRBJ2-1; D is unresolved. This CDR3 region has 13 residues. Germline lookup yields CDR1 GTSNPN and CDR2 SVGIG (reference sequence).

This clonotype was detected a few times. This may stem from a read error, because a much larger clone lies one nucleotide away. This chain links TRBV13 with TRBJ2-2; TRBD2 is a possible D gene (6 bases). Germline CDR1 and CDR2: PRHDT and FYEKMQ (reference sequence). The CDR3 loop spans 12 amino acids. The CDR3 sequence is CASNVAAGELVF. The DNA of the CDR3 is TGTGCCAGCAATGTAGCGGCCGGGGAGCTGGTTTTT. The full variable domain, in which reference TRBV13 and TRBJ2-2 provide the parts outside the CDR3, is AAGVIQSPRHLIKEKRETATLKCYPIPRHDTVYWYQQGPGQDPQFLISFYEKMQSDKGSIPDRFSAQQFSDYHSELNMSSLELGDSALYFCASNVAAGELVFGEGSRLTVL.

A note on this clonotype: The conserved final phenylalanine or tryptophan is absent from the CDR3, which likely points to a read error. The V gene is TRBV28, the J gene TRBJ1-5; D not certain. The CDR3 runs to 17 residues. CDR1 and CDR2 from the germline V gene are MDHEN and SYDVKM. V was shortened by 9 bases and J by 0 bases, with 21 bases between the two germline ends. The CDR3 DNA reads as TGTGCCAGTACTGAACCCATTCCCAGCCATAGCAATCAGCCCCAGCATGTT. Residues: CASTEPIPSHSNQPQHV.

The rearrangement joins TRBV3-1 to TRBJ1-1; D is uncertain. Deletions cut 0 bases from V and 6 bases from J, with 17 bases between. The germline V gene encodes CDR1 LGHDT and CDR2 YNNKEL (reference sequence). The CDR3 contains 16 residues. The CDR3 spells CASSQDSPAMSAEAFF. CDR3 bases: TGTGCCAGCAGCCAAGATTCCCCAGCCATGAGCGCTGAAGCTTTCTTT.

This clonotype was seen ten or more times. This chain uses TRBV5-1 with TRBJ2-3, with 15 bases aligning to TRBD2. CDR1 is SGHRS and CDR2 is YFSETQ in the germline V gene. This CDR3 is built from 17 residues. V was pared by 4 bases and J by 5 bases, with 8 bases of the junction left unmatched. CDR3 sequence reads: CASSNGLAGGLEDTQYF. The DNA of the CDR3 is TGCGCCAGCAGCAACGGACTAGCGGGAGGGCTTGAAGATACGCAGTATTTT.

This clonotype occurred many times. The J gene is TRBJ1-2, the V gene TRBV12-3 or TRBV12-4; D unresolved. V was shortened by 7 bases and J by 4 bases, with 16 bases between the two germline ends. This CDR3 is built from 14 residues. The CDR3 reads CASTYPPPFYGYTF. CDR3 DNA: TGTGCCAGCACCTACCCCCCCCCCTTCTATGGCTACACCTTC.

This clonotype showed up many times. The V call is TRBV20-1, the J call TRBJ2-7; TRBD2 matches 12 bases. The CDR3 contains 15 residues. The V gene's germline CDR1 is DFQATT and CDR2 SNEGSKA (reference sequence). V shed 6 bases and J 3 bases; nucleotides not matched to a gene: 9. The CDR3 bases are TGCAGTGCCCGTTTGACTAGCGGGGGAGTCTACGAGCAGTACTTC. Its translation is CSARLTSGGVYEQYF.

This clonotype appeared many times. The chain has TRBV2 and TRBJ2-6; D ambiguous. This CDR3 spans 14 amino acids. V lost 3 bases and J lost 7, with 10 bases in between. Germline CDR1 reads SNHLY; CDR2 reads FYNNEI. The CDR3 is CASSDRYTANVLTF. The CDR3 DNA follows: TGTGCCAGCAGTGACAGGTACACAGCCAACGTCCTGACTTTC.

This clonotype was picked up many times. The rearrangement joins TRBV7-9 to TRBJ2-7; weak D call: TRBD2 (5 bases). Looked up from germline, CDR1 is SEHNR and CDR2 is FQNEAQ (reference sequence). Trimming removed 7 bases from V and 3 bases from J, with 10 bases in between. The CDR3 covers 12 residues. CDR3 protein: CASTDGVYEQYF. Here the CDR3 DNA reads TGTGCCAGCACGGACGGGGTCTACGAGCAGTACTTC.

The V gene is TRBV27, the J gene TRBJ1-5; D perhaps matches TRBD1 (5 bases). Per germline, CDR1 MNHEY and CDR2 SMNVEV (reference sequence). The CDR3 sequence is 16 residues long. Trimming pared 0 bases from V and 3 bases from J, leaving 12 bases between. The CDR3 protein is CASSLSPGLHNQPQHF. Written as DNA, the CDR3 is TGTGCCAGCAGTTTATCTCCAGGGCTCCACAATCAGCCCCAGCATTTT.

This clonotype was observed at least ten times. The V and J genes are TRBV9 and TRBJ2-7; the match to TRBD1 covers 9 bases. The CDR3 extends over 14 amino acids. Germline CDR1 is SGDLS and CDR2 is YYNGEE. Unmatched junction bases numbered 4, after V lost 4 bases and J lost 2 bases. As DNA, the CDR3 is TGTGCCAGCAGCCCCTGGGACAGGGCCTACGAGCAGTACTTC. Protein: CASSPWDRAYEQYF.

This clonotype was counted at least ten times. V is TRBV14 and J is TRBJ2-3; D not certain. This CDR3 is 13 amino acids long. Trimming cost V 4 bases and J 8 bases, with 13 bases left between them. Germline lookup yields CDR1 SGHDN and CDR2 FVKESK. Here the CDR3 DNA reads TGTGCCAGCAGCCCGTTTGTCAGTGGTACGCAGTATTTT. This codes for CASSPFVSGTQYF.

This clonotype was counted ten times or more. The gene calls are TRBV7-9 and TRBJ1-5; no clear D. Trimming shortened V by 6 bases and J by 4 bases, and 16 bases separated the two germline ends. Germline V gene data show CDR1 as SEHNR and CDR2 as FQNEAQ (reference sequence). The CDR3 is made up of 15 amino acids. Written as DNA, the CDR3 is TGTGCCAGCAGTTCCCCGACCCATCCGAATCAGCCCCAGCATTTT. Its translation is CASSSPTHPNQPQHF.